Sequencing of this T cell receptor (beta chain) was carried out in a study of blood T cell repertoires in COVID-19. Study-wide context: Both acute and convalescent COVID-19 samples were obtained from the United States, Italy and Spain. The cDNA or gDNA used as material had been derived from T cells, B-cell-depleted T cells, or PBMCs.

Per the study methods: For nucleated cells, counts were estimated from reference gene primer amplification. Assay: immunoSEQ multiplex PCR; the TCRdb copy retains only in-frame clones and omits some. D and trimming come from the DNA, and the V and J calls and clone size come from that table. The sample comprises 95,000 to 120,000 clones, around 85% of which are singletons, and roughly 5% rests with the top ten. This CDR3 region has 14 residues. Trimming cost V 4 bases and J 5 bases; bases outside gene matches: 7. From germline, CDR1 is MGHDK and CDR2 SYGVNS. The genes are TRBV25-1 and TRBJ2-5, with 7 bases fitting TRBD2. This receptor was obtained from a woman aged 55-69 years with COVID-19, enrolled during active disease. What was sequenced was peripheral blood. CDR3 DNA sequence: TGTGCCAGCAGTGTTGTGGGAGGGAGGGAGACCCAGTACTTC. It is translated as CASSVVGGRETQYF.